Here is one T cell receptor (beta chain) with its context. Its antigen is unidentified. The data were obtained in a study of T cells in Graves' hyperthyroidism and ophthalmopathy. General study points: The model forecast ophthalmopathy, anticipating it by a median approximately 7 months before onset.

In making diagnoses, clinical symptoms, serum thyroxine and TRAb, thyroid ultrasound and orbital computed tomography were all used. The CDR3 is 14 residues long. V shed 4 bases, J shed 2 bases, and the junction held 5 bases outside the gene matches. In germline, CDR1 is LNHDA, CDR2 SQIVND (reference sequence). Template material for amplifying TCR beta CDR3 regions consisted of RNA transcripts. Primed by the HTBI set, a first-round RT-PCR was run on the TCR CDR3. One entry per CDR3 protein results from TCRdb running MiXCR on the multiplex PCR reads. The sample lists around 500,000 distinct CDR3 sequences; about 16% were seen once.

The sequence was collected from a young woman with Graves' ophthalmopathy. This chain links TRBV19 with TRBJ2-7; TRBD1 agrees at 7 bases. The specimen was blood. The CDR3 here is CASSTGQGAYEQYF. The CDR3 DNA follows: TGTGCCAGTAGTACTGGTCAGGGGGCCTACGAGCAGTACTTC.